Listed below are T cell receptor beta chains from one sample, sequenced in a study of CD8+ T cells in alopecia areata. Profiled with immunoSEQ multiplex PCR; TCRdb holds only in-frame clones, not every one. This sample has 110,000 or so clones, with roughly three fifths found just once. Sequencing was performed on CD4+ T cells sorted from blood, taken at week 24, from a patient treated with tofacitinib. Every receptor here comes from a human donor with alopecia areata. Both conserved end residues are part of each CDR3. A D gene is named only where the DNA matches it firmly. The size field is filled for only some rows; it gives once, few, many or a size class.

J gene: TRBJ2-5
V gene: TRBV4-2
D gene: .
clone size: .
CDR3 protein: CASSHRTEGPDQYF
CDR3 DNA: TGTGCCAGCAGCCACCGTACGGAGGGACCGGACCAGTACTTC

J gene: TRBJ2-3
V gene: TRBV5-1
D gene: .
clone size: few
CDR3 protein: CASSPQTGRTDTQYF
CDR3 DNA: TGCGCCAGCAGCCCGCAGACAGGACGCACAGATACGCAGTATTTT

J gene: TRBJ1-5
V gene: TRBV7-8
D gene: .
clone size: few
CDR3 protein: CASSKGGAGNQPQHF
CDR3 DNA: TGTGCCAGCAGCAAGGGGGGCGCGGGCAATCAGCCCCAGCATTTT

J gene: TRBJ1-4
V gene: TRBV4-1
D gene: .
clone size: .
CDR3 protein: CASSPQSINEKLFF
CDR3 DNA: TGCGCCAGCAGCCCCCAGAGTATTAATGAAAAACTGTTTTTT

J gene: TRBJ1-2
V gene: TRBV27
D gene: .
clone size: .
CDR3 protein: CASRYRTSAYGYTF
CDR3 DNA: TGTGCCAGCAGATACAGGACCTCGGCCTATGGCTACACCTTC

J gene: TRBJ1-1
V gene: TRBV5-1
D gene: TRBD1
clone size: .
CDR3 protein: CASSLRTGPMETEAFF
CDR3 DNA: TGCGCCAGCAGCTTGAGGACAGGGCCTATGGAGACTGAAGCTTTCTTT

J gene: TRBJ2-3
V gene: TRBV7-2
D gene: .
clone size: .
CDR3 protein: CASSLGSGDTDTQYF
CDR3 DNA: TGTGCCAGCAGCTTAGGATCCGGGGACACAGATACGCAGTATTTT

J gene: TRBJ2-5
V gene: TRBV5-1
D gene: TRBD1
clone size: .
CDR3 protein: CASSSGQGFRETQYF
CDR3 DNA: TGCGCCAGCAGCAGCGGACAGGGTTTTAGAGAGACCCAGTACTTC

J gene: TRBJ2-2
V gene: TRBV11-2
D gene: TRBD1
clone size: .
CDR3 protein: CASSFRDRGIGELFF
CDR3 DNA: TGTGCCAGCAGCTTCCGGGACAGGGGGATCGGGGAGCTGTTTTTT

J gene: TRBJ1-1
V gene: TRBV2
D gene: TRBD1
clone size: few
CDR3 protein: CATGQGGEAFF
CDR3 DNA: TGTGCCACAGGACAGGGAGGTGAAGCTTTCTTT

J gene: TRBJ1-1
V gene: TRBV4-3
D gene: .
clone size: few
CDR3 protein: CASSHTPSIAFF
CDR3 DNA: TGCGCCAGCAGCCATACGCCCTCGATTGCTTTCTTT

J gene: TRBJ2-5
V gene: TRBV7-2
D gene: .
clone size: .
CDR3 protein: CASSLDPGRETQYF
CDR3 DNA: TGTGCCAGCAGCTTAGATCCGGGAAGGGAGACCCAGTACTTC

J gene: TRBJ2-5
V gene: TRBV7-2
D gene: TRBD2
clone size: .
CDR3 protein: CASSFQRGDQETQYF
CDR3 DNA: TGTGCCAGCAGCTTCCAGCGGGGGGATCAAGAGACCCAGTACTTC

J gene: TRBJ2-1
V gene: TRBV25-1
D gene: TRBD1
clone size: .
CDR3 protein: CASSYRDRGQFF
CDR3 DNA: TGTGCCAGCAGTTACCGGGACAGGGGGCAGTTCTTC

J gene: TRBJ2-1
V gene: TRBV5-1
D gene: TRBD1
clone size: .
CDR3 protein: CASSLLPLTGDTGSYNEQFF
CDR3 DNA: TGCGCCAGCAGCTTGCTCCCACTTACAGGGGATACAGGGTCCTACAATGAGCAGTTCTTC

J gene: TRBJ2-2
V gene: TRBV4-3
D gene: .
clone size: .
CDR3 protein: CASSPTRQVGGELFF
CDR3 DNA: TGCGCCAGCAGCCCCACTCGACAGGTCGGCGGGGAGCTGTTTTTT

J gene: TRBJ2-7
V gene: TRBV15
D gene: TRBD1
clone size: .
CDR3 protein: CATSREARGLSEQYF
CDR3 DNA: TGTGCCACCAGCAGAGAAGCCAGGGGGCTAAGCGAGCAGTACTTC

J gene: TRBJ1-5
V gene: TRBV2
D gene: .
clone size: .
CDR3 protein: CASSKNQGQPQHF
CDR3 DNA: TGTGCCAGCAGTAAGAACCAGGGTCAGCCCCAGCATTTT

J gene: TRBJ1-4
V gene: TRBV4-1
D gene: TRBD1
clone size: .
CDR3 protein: CASSQDSEGANDEKLFF
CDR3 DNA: TGCGCCAGCAGCCAAGATAGTGAGGGGGCTAATGATGAAAAACTGTTTTTT

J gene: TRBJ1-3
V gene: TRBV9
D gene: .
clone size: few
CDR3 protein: CASSVGAAPGNTIYF
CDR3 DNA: TGTGCCAGCAGCGTAGGGGCTGCCCCTGGAAACACCATATATTTT

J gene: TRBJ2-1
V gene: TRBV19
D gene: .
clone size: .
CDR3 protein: CASSDGSAPYNEQFF
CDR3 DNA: TGTGCCAGTAGTGACGGCTCAGCCCCCTACAATGAGCAGTTCTTC

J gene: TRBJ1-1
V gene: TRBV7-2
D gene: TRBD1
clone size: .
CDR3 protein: CASSRQGWNTEAFF
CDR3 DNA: TGTGCCAGCAGCCGACAGGGATGGAACACTGAAGCTTTCTTT

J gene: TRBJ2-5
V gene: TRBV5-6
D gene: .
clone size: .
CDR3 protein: CASSRPGAQETQYF
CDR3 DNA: TGTGCCAGCAGCCGCCCGGGGGCCCAAGAGACCCAGTACTTC

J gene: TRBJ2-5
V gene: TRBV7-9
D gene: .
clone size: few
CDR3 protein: CASAQDLETQYF
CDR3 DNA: TGTGCCAGCGCACAAGACTTGGAGACCCAGTACTTC

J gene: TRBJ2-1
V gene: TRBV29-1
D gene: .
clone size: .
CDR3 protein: CSVGDLLIVSEQFF
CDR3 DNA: TGCAGCGTGGGGGACCTCCTGATAGTCTCTGAGCAGTTCTTC

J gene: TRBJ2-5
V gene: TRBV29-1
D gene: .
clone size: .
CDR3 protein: CSLSSGEKTQYF
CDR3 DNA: TGCAGCCTCTCCTCCGGAGAGAAGACCCAGTACTTC

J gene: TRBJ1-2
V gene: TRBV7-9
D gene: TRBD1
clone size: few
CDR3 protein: CASSKDRAWGYTF
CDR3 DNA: TGTGCCAGCAGCAAAGACAGGGCCTGGGGCTACACCTTC

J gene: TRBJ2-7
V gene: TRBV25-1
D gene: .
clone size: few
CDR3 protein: CASSDGETAGEQYF
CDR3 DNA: TGTGCCAGCAGTGATGGGGAAACAGCGGGCGAGCAGTACTTC

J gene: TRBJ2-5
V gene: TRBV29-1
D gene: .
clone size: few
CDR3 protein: CRAGDQETQYF
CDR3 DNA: TGCAGGGCAGGGGACCAAGAGACCCAGTACTTC

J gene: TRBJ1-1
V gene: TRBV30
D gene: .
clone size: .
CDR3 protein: CAWSVVNTEAFF
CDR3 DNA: TGTGCCTGGAGTGTCGTGAACACTGAAGCTTTCTTT

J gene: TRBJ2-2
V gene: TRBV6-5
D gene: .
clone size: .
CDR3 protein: CASSLGQGSTGELFF
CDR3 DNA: TGTGCCAGCAGTCTTGGGCAGGGGAGCACCGGGGAGCTGTTTTTT

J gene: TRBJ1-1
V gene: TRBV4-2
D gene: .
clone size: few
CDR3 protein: CASSPRMNTEAFF
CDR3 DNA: TGTGCCAGCAGCCCCCGGATGAACACTGAAGCTTTCTTT

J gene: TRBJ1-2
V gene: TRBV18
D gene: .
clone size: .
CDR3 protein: CASSPNTGKQGIHGYTF
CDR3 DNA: TGTGCCAGCTCACCAAATACCGGGAAACAGGGAATCCATGGCTACACCTTC

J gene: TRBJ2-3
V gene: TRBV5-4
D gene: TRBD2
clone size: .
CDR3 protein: CASSQRGPRTDTQYF
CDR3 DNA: TGTGCCAGCAGTCAGCGGGGGCCCCGCACAGATACGCAGTATTTT

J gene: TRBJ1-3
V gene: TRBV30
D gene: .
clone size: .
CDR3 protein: CAWSVGGSGNTIYF
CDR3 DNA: TGTGCCTGGAGTGTCGGCGGGTCTGGAAACACCATATATTTT

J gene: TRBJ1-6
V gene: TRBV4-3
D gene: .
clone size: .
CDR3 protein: CASSQEPGIYNSPLHF
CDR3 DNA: TGCGCCAGCAGCCAAGAGCCGGGCATCTATAATTCACCCCTCCACTTT

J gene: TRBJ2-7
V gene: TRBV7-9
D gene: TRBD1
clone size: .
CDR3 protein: CASSYGQGHWDF
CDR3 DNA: TGTGCCAGCAGTTACGGACAGGGACATTGGGACTTC

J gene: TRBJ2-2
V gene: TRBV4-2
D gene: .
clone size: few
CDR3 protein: CASSRGQNTGELFF
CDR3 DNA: TGTGCCAGCAGCCGTGGGCAGAACACCGGGGAGCTGTTTTTT

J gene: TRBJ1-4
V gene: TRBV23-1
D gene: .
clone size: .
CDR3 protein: CASSQSSPGGWDEKLFF
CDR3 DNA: TGCGCCAGCAGTCAATCTTCTCCCGGAGGGTGGGATGAAAAACTGTTTTTT